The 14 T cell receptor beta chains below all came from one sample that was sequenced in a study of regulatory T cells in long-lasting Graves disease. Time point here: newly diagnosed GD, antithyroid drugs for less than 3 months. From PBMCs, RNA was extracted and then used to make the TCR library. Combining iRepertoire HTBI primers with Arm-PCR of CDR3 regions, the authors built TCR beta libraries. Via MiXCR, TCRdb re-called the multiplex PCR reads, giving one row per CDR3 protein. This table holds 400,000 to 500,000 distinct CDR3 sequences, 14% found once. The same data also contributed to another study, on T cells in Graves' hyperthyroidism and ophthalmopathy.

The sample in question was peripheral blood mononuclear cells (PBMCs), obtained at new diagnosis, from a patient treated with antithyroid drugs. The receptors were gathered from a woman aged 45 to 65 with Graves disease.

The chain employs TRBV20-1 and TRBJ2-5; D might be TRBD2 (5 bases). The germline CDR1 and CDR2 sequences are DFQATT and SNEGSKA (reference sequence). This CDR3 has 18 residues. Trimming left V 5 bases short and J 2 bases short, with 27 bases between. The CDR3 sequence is CSAQPKGLAAPPQETQYF. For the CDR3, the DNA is TGCAGTGCTCAACCAAAGGGTCTAGCTGCCCCACCACAAGAGACCCAGTACTTC.

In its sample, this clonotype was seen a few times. The CDR3 DNA is TGTGCCAGCAGCCAAGGGGGGGCCAAAAACATTCAGTACTTC. As protein: CASSQGGAKNIQYF. This chain links TRBV3-1 with TRBJ2-4; possibly TRBD1 or TRBD2 for D (5 bases each). Germline V lookup: CDR1 LGHDT, CDR2 YNNKEL (reference sequence). The V gene lost 1 base and the J gene lost 1 base, with 5 bases spanning the gap. This CDR3 is 14 amino acids long.

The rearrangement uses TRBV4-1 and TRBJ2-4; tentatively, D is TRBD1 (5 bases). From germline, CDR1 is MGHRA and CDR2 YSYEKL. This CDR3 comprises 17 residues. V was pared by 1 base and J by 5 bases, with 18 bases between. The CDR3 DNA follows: TGCGCCAGCAGCCAAGTTTTGGCCACAGGCGAGCAAAACATTCAGTACTTC. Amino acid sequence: CASSQVLATGEQNIQYF.

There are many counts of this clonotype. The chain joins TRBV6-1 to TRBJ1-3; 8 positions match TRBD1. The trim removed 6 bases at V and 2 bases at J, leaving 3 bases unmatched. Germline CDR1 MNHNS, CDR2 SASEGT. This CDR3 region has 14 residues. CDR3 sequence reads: CASSRTGTGNTIYF. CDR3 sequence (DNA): TGTGCCAGCAGCCGGACAGGGACTGGAAACACCATATATTTT.

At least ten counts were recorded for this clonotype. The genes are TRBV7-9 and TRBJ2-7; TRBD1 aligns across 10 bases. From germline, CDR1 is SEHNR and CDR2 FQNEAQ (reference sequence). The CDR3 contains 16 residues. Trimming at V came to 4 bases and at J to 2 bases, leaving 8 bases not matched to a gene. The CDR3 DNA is TGTGCCAGCAGCTCCCCCCGGGACAGGGGCACCTACGAGCAGTACTTC. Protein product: CASSSPRDRGTYEQYF.

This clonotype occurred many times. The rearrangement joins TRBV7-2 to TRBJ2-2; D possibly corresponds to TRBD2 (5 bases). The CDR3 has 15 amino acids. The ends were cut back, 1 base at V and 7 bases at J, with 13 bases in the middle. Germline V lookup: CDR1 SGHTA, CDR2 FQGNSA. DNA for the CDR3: TGTGCCAGCAGCTTAGAGTTGAGCGGAGTCGGGGAGCTGTTTTTT. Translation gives CASSLELSGVGELFF.

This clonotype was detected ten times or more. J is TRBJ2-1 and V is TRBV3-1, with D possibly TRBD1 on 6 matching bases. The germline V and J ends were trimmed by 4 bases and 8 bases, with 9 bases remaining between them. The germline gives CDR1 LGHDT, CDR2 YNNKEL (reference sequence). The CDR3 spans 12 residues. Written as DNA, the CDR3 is TGTGCCAGCAGCCCACAGGGCTATGAGCAGTTCTTC. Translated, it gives CASSPQGYEQFF.

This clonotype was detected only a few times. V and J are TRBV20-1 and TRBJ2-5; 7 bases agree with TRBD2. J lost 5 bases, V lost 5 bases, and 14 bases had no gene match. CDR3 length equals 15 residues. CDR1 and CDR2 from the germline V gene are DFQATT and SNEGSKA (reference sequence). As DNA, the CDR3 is TGCAGTGCTCCGGGGAGCGGGAAAATTCGGGAGACCCAGTACTTC. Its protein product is CSAPGSGKIRETQYF.

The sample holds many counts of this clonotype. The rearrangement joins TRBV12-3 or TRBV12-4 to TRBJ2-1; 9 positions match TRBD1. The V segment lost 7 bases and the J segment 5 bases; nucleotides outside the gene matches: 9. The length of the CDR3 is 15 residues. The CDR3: CASTWGGQGHNEQFF. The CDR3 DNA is TGTGCCAGCACCTGGGGGGGACAGGGTCACAATGAGCAGTTCTTC.

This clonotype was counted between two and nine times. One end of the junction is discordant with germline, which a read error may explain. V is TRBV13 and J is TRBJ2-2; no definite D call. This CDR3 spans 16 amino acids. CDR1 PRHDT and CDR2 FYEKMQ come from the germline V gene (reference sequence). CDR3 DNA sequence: TGTGCCAGCAGCTGCCAGAATTGGGGAAACAGCGGGGAGCTGTTTTTT. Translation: CASSCQNWGNSGELFF.

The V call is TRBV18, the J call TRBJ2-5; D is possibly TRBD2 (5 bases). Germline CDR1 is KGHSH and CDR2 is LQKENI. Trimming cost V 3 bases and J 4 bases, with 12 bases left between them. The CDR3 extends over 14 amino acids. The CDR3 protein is CASSPQRRRETQYF. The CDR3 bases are TGTGCCAGCTCACCCCAACGGAGGCGAGAGACCCAGTACTTC.

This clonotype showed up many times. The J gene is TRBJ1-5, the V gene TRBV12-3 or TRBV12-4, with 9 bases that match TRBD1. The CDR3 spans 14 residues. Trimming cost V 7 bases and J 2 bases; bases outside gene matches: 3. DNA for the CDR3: TGTGCCAGCACCCGGACAGGGGGCAATCAGCCCCAGCATTTT. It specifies CASTRTGGNQPQHF.

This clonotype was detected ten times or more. The CDR3 loop is CASSDPHWGSPTDTQYF. The CDR3 DNA follows: TGCGCCAGCAGTGACCCCCACTGGGGGAGTCCCACAGATACGCAGTATTTT. The chain recombines TRBV10-1 with TRBJ2-3, with D possibly called TRBD1 or TRBD2 (5 bases each). The V end was cut by 3 bases, the J end by 2 bases, with 18 bases between. CDR3 length: 17 residues. CDR1 is WNHNN, CDR2 SYGVQD, per germline (reference sequence).

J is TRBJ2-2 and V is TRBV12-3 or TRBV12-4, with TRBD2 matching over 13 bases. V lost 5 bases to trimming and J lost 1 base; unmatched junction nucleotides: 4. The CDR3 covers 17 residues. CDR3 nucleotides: TGTGCCAGCAGTCCGGGACTAGCGGGACAGAACACCGGGGAGCTGTTTTTT. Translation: CASSPGLAGQNTGELFF.